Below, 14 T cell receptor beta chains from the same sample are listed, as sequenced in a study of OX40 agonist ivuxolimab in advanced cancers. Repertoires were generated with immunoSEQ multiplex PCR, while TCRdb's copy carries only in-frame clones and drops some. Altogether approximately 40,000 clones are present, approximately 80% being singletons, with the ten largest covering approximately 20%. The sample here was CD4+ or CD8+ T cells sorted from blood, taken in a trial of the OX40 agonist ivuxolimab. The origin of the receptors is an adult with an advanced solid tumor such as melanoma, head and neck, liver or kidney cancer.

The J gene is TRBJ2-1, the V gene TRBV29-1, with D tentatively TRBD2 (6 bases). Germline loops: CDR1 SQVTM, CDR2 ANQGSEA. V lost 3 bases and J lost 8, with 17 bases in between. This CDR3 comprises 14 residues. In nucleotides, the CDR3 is TGCAGCGTTGAGTCAGAAGGAGGGCCGCATGAGCAGTTCTTC. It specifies CSVESEGGPHEQFF.

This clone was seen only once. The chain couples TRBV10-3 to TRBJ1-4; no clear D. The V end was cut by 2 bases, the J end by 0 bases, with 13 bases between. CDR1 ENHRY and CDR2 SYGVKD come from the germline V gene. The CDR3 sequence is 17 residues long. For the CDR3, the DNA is TGTGCCATCAGTGAGGGACCTTATGGCGCAACTAATGAAAAACTGTTTTTT. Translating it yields CAISEGPYGATNEKLFF.

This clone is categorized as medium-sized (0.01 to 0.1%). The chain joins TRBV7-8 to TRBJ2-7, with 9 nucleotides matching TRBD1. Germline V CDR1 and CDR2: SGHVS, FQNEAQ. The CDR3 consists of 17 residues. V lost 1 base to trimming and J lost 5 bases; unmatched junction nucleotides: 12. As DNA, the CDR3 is TGTGCCAGCAGCTTAGAGGACGGGGGACAGGGTGCGGACGAGCAGTACTTC. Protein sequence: CASSLEDGGQGADEQYF.

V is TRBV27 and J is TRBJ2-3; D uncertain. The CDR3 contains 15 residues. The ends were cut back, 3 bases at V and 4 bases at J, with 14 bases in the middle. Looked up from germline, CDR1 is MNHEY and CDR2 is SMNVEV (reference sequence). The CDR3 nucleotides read TGTGCCAGCAGTTTCGGAGCCGTAGTTCCAGATACGCAGTATTTT. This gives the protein CASSFGAVVPDTQYF.

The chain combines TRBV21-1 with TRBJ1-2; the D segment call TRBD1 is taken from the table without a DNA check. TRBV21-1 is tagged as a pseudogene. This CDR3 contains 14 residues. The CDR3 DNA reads TGTGCCAGCAGGAACAGGGGAGCTAACTATGGCTACACCTTC. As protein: CASRNRGANYGYTF.

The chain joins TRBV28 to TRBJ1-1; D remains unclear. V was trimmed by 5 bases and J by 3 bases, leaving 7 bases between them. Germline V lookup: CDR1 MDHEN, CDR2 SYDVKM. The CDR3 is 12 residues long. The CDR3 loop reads CASSLRYTEAFF. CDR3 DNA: TGTGCCAGCAGTCTCCGCTACACTGAAGCTTTCTTT.

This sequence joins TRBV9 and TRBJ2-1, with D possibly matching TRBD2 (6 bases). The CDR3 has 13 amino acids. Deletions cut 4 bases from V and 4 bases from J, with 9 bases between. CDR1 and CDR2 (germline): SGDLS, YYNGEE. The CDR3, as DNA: TGTGCCAGCAGCCCGGGGACTTACAATGAGCAGTTCTTC. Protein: CASSPGTYNEQFF.

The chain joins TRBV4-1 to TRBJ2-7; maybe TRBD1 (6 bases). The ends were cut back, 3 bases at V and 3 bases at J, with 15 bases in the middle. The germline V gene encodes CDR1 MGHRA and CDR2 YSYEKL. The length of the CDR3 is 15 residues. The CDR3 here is CASSQEPGHGYEQYF. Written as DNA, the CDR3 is TGCGCCAGCAGCCAGGAACCGGGACACGGCTACGAGCAGTACTTC.

CDR3 DNA sequence: TGTGCCAGCAGCTGGGGGGGAGAGACCCAGTACTTC. Translation: CASSWGGETQYF. This chain joins TRBV7-9 and TRBJ2-5, with 7 nucleotides matching TRBD2. J gave up 4 bases and V 4 bases, and 0 bases lay outside the gene matches. This CDR3 region has 12 residues. Germline-derived CDR1 and CDR2 are SEHNR and FQNEAQ (reference sequence). Variable domain in full (rest from reference TRBV7-9 and TRBJ2-5): DTGVSQNPRHKITKRGQNVTFRCDPISEHNRLYWYRQTLGQGPEFLTYFQNEAQLEKSRLLSDRFSAERPKGSFSTLEIQRTEQGDSAMYLCASSWGGETQYFGPGTRLLVL.

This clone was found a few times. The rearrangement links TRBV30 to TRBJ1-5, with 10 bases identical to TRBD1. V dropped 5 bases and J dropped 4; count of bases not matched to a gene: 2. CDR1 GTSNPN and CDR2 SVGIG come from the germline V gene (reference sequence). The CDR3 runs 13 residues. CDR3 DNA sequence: TGTGCCTGGGGGACAGGGGTTAATCAGCCCCAGCATTTT. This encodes CAWGTGVNQPQHF.

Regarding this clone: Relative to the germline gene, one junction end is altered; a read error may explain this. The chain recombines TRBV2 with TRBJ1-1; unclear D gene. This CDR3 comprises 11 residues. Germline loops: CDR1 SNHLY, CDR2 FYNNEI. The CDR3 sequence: CASSTNTEALF. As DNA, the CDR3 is TGTGCCAGCAGTACCAACACTGAAGCTCTCTTT. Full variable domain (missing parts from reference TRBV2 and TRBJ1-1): EPEVTQTPSHQVTQMGQEVILRCVPISNHLYFYWYRQILGQKVEFLVSFYNNEISEKSEIFDDQFSVERPDGSNFTLKIRSTKLEDSAMYFCASSTNTEALFGQGTRLTVV.

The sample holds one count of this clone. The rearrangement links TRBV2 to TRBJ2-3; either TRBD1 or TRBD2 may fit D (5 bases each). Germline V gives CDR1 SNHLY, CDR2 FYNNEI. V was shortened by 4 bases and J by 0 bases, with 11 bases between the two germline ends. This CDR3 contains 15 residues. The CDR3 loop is CASSAGTVSTDTQYF. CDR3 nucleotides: TGTGCCAGCAGTGCCGGGACGGTGAGCACAGATACGCAGTATTTT.

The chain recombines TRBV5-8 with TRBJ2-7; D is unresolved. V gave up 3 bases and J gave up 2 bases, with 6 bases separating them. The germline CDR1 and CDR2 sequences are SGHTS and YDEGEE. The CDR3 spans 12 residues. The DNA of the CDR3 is TGTGCCAGCAGCTCCACAGCCTACGAGCAGTACTTC. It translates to CASSSTAYEQYF. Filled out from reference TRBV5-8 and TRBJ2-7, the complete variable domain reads EAGVTQSPTHLIKTRGQQATLRCSPISGHTSVYWYQQALGLGLQFLLWYDEGEERNRGNFPPRFSGRQFPNYSSELNVNALELEDSALYLCASSSTAYEQYFGPGTRLTVT.

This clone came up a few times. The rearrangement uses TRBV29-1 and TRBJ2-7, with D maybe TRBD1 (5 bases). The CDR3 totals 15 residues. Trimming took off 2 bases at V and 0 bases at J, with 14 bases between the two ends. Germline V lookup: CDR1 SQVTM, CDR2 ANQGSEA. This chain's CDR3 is CSVETFDSPSYEQYF. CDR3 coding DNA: TGCAGCGTTGAAACTTTCGACAGTCCCTCCTACGAGCAGTACTTC.